This passage covers 18 T cell receptor beta chains from one sample sequenced in a study of OX40 agonist ivuxolimab in advanced cancers. Clones were read by immunoSEQ multiplex PCR, and TCRdb kept only the in-frame ones, dropping some. Altogether about 34,000 clones are present, approximately 91% being singletons, with the ten largest covering around 4.2%. This material consisted of CD4+ or CD8+ T cells sorted from blood, taken in a trial of the OX40 agonist ivuxolimab. The receptors were sampled from an adult with an advanced solid tumor such as melanoma, head and neck, liver or kidney cancer.

This sequence joins TRBV11-2 and TRBJ1-2; D may be TRBD1 (5 bases). V lost 3 bases and J lost 6, with 20 bases in between. Germline V gene data show CDR1 as SGHAT and CDR2 as FQNNGV. The CDR3 loop spans 16 amino acids. Here the CDR3 reads CASSFLGVGTPDGYTF. The CDR3 coding sequence is TGTGCCAGCAGCTTTCTAGGGGTGGGGACCCCAGATGGCTACACCTTC.

The chain carries TRBV6-1 and TRBJ2-5, with D possibly TRBD1 on 6 matching bases. V lost 8 bases and J lost 3, with 13 bases in between. The CDR3 is 13 residues long. Germline V gene data show CDR1 as MNHNS and CDR2 as SASEGT. The CDR3 sequence is CASAGVAKETQYF. CDR3 nucleotide sequence: TGTGCCAGCGCAGGGGTCGCAAAAGAGACCCAGTACTTC.

This clone has only a few counts. V is TRBV7-9 and J is TRBJ1-2; unclear D gene. Per germline, CDR1 SEHNR and CDR2 FQNEAQ (reference sequence). Trimming removed 1 base from V and 7 bases from J, with 7 bases in between. This CDR3 has 12 residues. The CDR3, as DNA: TGTGCCAGCAGCTTAGACATAGGTGGCTACACCTTC. It specifies CASSLDIGGYTF.

The chain employs TRBV5-1 and TRBJ2-7; 7 nucleotides agree with TRBD2. CDR1 and CDR2 (germline): SGHRS, YFSETQ. V trimming: 0 bases; J trimming: 5 bases; junction bases outside the gene matches: 11. The CDR3 runs 16 residues. In nucleotides, the CDR3 is TGCGCCAGCAGCTTGGGGGGAGGGCAGGGACGGAACGAGCAGTACTTC. It codes for CASSLGGGQGRNEQYF. Full variable domain (remainder filled in from reference TRBV5-1 and TRBJ2-7): KAGVTQTPRYLIKTRGQQVTLSCSPISGHRSVSWYQQTPGQGLQFLFEYFSETQRNKGNFPGRFSGRQFSNSRSEMNVSTLELGDSALYLCASSLGGGQGRNEQYFGPGTRLTVT.

Concerning this clone: This same CDR3 is encoded by further DNA sequences in the sample. The V and J genes are TRBV28 and TRBJ2-5; 8 bases line up with TRBD1. CDR1 is MDHEN, CDR2 SYDVKM, per germline. This CDR3 comprises 14 residues. The junction had 4 bases not matched to a gene; V was cut back by 2 bases and J by 5 bases. CDR3 amino acids: CASSLQGARETQYF. CDR3 sequence (DNA): TGTGCCAGCAGTTTACAGGGGGCACGGGAGACCCAGTACTTC.

This chain uses TRBV27 with TRBJ2-7, with D perhaps assigned TRBD1 or TRBD2 (6 bases each). This CDR3 spans 13 amino acids. From germline, CDR1 is MNHEY and CDR2 SMNVEV (reference sequence). The V gene lost 9 bases and the J gene lost 6 bases, with 18 bases spanning the gap. CDR3 bases: TGTGCCAGTCGGGGGCAGGGAGACTCCGAGCAGTACTTC. Protein sequence: CASRGQGDSEQYF.

The chain employs TRBV10-3 and TRBJ2-5; TRBD2 matches at 8 bases. The CDR3 extends over 17 amino acids. Germline-derived CDR1 and CDR2 are ENHRY and SYGVKD. V shed 4 bases, J shed 6 bases, and the junction held 16 bases outside the gene matches. CDR3 amino acids: CAISGPLAGTQQQTQYF. The DNA for the CDR3 is TGTGCCATCAGTGGGCCTTTAGCGGGGACCCAACAGCAGACCCAGTACTTC.

This sequence joins TRBV7-2 and TRBJ1-2; 8 bases align to TRBD1. The CDR3 length is 16 residues. CDR1 SGHTA and CDR2 FQGNSA come from the germline V gene. Losses at the gene ends were 5 bases for V and 0 bases for J; bases not matched to a gene: 8. DNA of the CDR3: TGTGCCAGCAGCCCAGGGACAGGAGCATCTAACTATGGCTACACCTTC. This translates into CASSPGTGASNYGYTF.

This chain connects TRBV7-9 to TRBJ2-5; 8 nucleotides line up with TRBD1. CDR1 is SEHNR, CDR2 FQNEAQ, per germline (reference sequence). The V and J ends lost 5 bases and 14 bases, in that order; junction bases with no gene match: 10. This CDR3 has 12 residues. The CDR3 DNA sequence: TGTGCCAGCAGCGGACAGGGCCTGGTATCTTACTTC. Residues: CASSGQGLVSYF.

The chain combines TRBV5-1 with TRBJ1-1; 8 bases are a match to TRBD1. This CDR3 contains 13 residues. Per the germline V gene, CDR1 is SGHRS and CDR2 is YFSETQ. V was clipped by 3 bases and J by 5 bases; unmatched bases: 3. The DNA of the CDR3 is TGCGCCAGCAGCTACGACAGGGGTACTGAAGCTTTCTTT. Its protein product is CASSYDRGTEAFF.

The chain uses TRBV7-2 and TRBJ2-1; D not certain. Germline V gene lookup returns CDR1 SGHTA and CDR2 FQGNSA. The CDR3 covers 13 residues. Trimming removed 1 base from V and 8 bases from J, with 9 bases in between. In nucleotides, the CDR3 is TGTGCCAGCAGCTTAGGAATCGGGTATGAGCAGTTCTTC. This translates into CASSLGIGYEQFF. The entire variable domain, with the rest obtained from reference TRBV7-2 and TRBJ2-1, is as follows: GAGVSQSPSNKVTEKGKDVELRCDPISGHTALYWYRQSLGQGLEFLIYFQGNSAPDKSGLPSDRFSAERTGGSVSTLTIQRTQQEDSAVYLCASSLGIGYEQFFGPGTRLTVL.

The chain couples TRBV5-1 to TRBJ2-2; 8 positions agree with TRBD1. CDR1 is SGHRS and CDR2 is YFSETQ in the germline V gene. Trimming at V came to 4 bases and at J to 7 bases, leaving 6 bases not matched to a gene. The CDR3 consists of 14 residues. The CDR3 loop is CASSNGQGGGELFF. For the CDR3, the DNA is TGCGCCAGCAGCAACGGACAGGGTGGCGGGGAGCTGTTTTTT.

This clone was seen just once. The chain has TRBV15 and TRBJ1-1; a possible D gene is TRBD1 (6 bases). The germline V gene encodes CDR1 LNHNV and CDR2 YYDKDF (reference sequence). The CDR3 runs 14 residues. V was pared by 1 base and J by 7 bases, with 13 bases between. The CDR3 DNA reads as TGTGCCACCAGCAGAGCAACGAGGGGGAGTGAAGCTTTCTTT. It is translated as CATSRATRGSEAFF.

The gene calls are TRBV11-1 and TRBJ1-4; D is unclear. Germline V gene data show CDR1 as SGHAT and CDR2 as FQDESV (reference sequence). Trimming cost V 5 bases and J 7 bases, with 11 bases left between them. The CDR3 totals 13 residues. The CDR3 protein is CASSRLEGEKLFF. CDR3 in DNA: TGTGCCAGCAGCCGTCTGGAGGGTGAAAAACTGTTTTTT.

This clone was recorded once. The gene calls are TRBV19 and TRBJ2-1, with 8 bases fitting TRBD2. The CDR3 length is 14 residues. Germline V gives CDR1 LNHDA, CDR2 SQIVND (reference sequence). V gave up 7 bases and J gave up 8 bases; unmatched junction bases: 10. This CDR3 is CASNPGLDFYEQFF. The CDR3 DNA is TGTGCCAGTAATCCGGGACTAGATTTCTATGAGCAGTTCTTC.

This clone appeared once. This chain uses TRBV2 with TRBJ2-4, with 7 bases aligning to TRBD2. After removal of 3 bases from V and 7 bases from J, the junction contained 6 bases not matched to a gene. Germline values: CDR1 SNHLY, CDR2 FYNNEI. There are 14 residues in the CDR3. CDR3 DNA sequence: TGTGCCAGCAGTGATGGACTAGGTACGAACATTCAGTACTTC. Translation gives CASSDGLGTNIQYF.

V and J are TRBV27 and TRBJ2-5; D call uncertain. The CDR3 is 16 amino acids. V shed 5 bases and J shed 4 bases, with 20 bases lying between them. Germline loops: CDR1 MNHEY, CDR2 SMNVEV (reference sequence). Written as DNA, the CDR3 is TGTGCCAGCAGTACCACACCCAGGAGTGTAATAGAGACCCAGTACTTC. Translating it yields CASSTTPRSVIETQYF.

This chain links TRBV2 with TRBJ2-5; D not resolved. CDR1 SNHLY and CDR2 FYNNEI come from the germline V gene. Deletions cut 0 bases from V and 4 bases from J, with 9 bases between. This CDR3 region has 14 residues. The CDR3 loop reads CASSEAVGGETQYF. CDR3 in DNA: TGTGCCAGCAGTGAAGCGGTGGGTGGAGAGACCCAGTACTTC.